This T cell receptor (beta chain) was sequenced during a study of T cell changes during pregnancy in multiple sclerosis. Germline loops: CDR1 LNHDA, CDR2 SQIVND (reference sequence). The CDR3 consists of 13 residues. Trimming took 4 bases from V and 3 from J, leaving 10 bases between them. This table comes from immunoSEQ multiplex PCR, and its TCRdb copy is limited to in-frame clones, with some not included. The data contain roughly 93,000 clones, about 91% of them singletons. The chain recombines TRBV19 with TRBJ2-7; a possible D gene is TRBD1 (5 bases). The starting material was peripheral blood, obtained after pregnancy. The TCR sequence derives from a female donor in good health, enrolled as a control in a pregnancy study. CDR3 in DNA: TGTGCCAGTAGTAGGCAGGGCGACTACGAGCAGTACTTC. Encoded protein: CASSRQGDYEQYF.